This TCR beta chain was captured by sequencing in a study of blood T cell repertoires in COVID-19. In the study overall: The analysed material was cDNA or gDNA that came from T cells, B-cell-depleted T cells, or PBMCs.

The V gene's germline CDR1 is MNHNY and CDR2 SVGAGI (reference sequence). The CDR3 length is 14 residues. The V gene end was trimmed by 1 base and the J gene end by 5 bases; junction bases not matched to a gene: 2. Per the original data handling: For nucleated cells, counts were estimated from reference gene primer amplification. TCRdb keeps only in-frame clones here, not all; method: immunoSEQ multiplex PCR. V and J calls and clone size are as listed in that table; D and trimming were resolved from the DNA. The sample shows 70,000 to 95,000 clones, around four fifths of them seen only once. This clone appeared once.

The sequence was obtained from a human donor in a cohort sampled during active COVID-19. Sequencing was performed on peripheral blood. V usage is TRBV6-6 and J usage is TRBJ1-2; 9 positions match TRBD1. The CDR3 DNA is TGTGCCAGCAGTTACTTAGGACAGGGGTATGGCTACACCTTC. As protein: CASSYLGQGYGYTF.